The rows below give T cell receptor beta chains drawn from one sample of a study of blood T cell repertoires in COVID-19. Method: immunoSEQ multiplex PCR; TCRdb's copy keeps in-frame clones and lacks some. The sample has 150,000 to 200,000 clones; 78% are singletons. The sample was peripheral blood. These receptors all come from a woman aged 80 or older with active or convalescent COVID-19. Each CDR3 is given with its conserved first and last residue. D genes are given only for firm matches. A clone size is listed for some rows: how often the clone was seen (once, few, many), or a class if it is expanded.

len	v_gene	abundance	j_gene	d_gene	CDR3nt	CDR3aa
12	TRBV5-4	once	TRBJ1-1	-	TGTGCCAGCAGCTTGGACAGATCCGGGACTTTCTTT	CASSLDRSGTFF
15	TRBV28	-	TRBJ2-1	TRBD1	TGTGCCAGCAGCGAAAACAGGGGGCTGAACAATGAGCAGTTCTTC	CASSENRGLNNEQFF
16	TRBV11-3	-	TRBJ2-7	-	TGTGCCAGCAGCTTAGATCTCGGGGAAGTCGCCTACGAGCAGTACTTC	CASSLDLGEVAYEQYF
13	TRBV7-3	once	TRBJ1-4	-	TGTGCCAGCAGCTACGGGGTTAATGAAAAACTGTTTTTT	CASSYGVNEKLFF
13	TRBV2	-	TRBJ2-7	TRBD1	TGTGCCAGCAGTTACGACAGGGTGGGCGAGCAGTACTTC	CASSYDRVGEQYF
16	TRBV27	-	TRBJ1-5	TRBD1	TGTGCCACCGCCTTACTCTCTGGACAGGGGAATCAGCCCCAGCATTTT	CATALLSGQGNQPQHF
13	TRBV5-4	-	TRBJ2-5	TRBD1	TGTGCCAGCAGACCACAGGGGGGAGAGACCCAGTACTTC	CASRPQGGETQYF
17	TRBV5-4	-	TRBJ1-3	TRBD1	TGTGCCAGCAGCCGGGGGACAGGGAGTATAGGTGGAAACACCATATATTTT	CASSRGTGSIGGNTIYF
15	TRBV4-1	-	TRBJ1-5	TRBD1	TGCGCCAGCAGCAATAACAGGGGGGGCAATCAGCCCCAGCATTTT	CASSNNRGGNQPQHF
14	TRBV7-2	-	TRBJ2-7	TRBD2	TGTGCCAGCAGCCAGCGGGGGAACTCCTACGAGCAGTACTTC	CASSQRGNSYEQYF
16	TRBV4-3	-	TRBJ2-1	TRBD2	TGCGCCAGCAGCCAAGGCGGGGGGCCGGGTTTAGGGAGGCAGTTCTTC	CASSQGGGPGLGRQFF
14	TRBV2	-	TRBJ2-7	TRBD1	TGTGCCAGCACAGTAGGACAGGGATTCTACGAGCAGTACTTC	CASTVGQGFYEQYF
15	TRBV10-2	-	TRBJ2-4	TRBD2	TGCGCCAGCAGTGGGGGGGGTGAGGGGATATGGATTCAGTACTTC	CASSGGGEGIWIQYF
19	TRBV3-1/TRBV3-2	-	TRBJ2-2	TRBD2	TGTGCCAGCAGCCGACGACTAGCGGGGGGCCTTGGGCTCACCGGGGAGCTGTTTTTT	CASSRRLAGGLGLTGELFF
15	TRBV19	once	TRBJ2-1	TRBD2	TGTGCCAGTAGTGTGACTAGCGGGACATACAATGAGCAGTTCTTC	CASSVTSGTYNEQFF
12	TRBV29-1	-	TRBJ1-2	TRBD1	TGCAGCGCCCAGGGGGATGACTATGGCTACACCTTC	CSAQGDDYGYTF
13	TRBV2	-	TRBJ1-1	-	TGTGCCAGCAGTGACCGGGACACCGAGACAGCTTTCTTT	CASSDRDTETAFF
14	TRBV4-1	once	TRBJ1-2	-	TGCGCCAGCAGCCGACCCATTCCGGGGTATGGCTACACCTTC	CASSRPIPGYGYTF
14	TRBV7-9	once	TRBJ2-7	-	TGTGCCAGCAGCCACGACGGACTCTCCCACGAGCAGTACTTC	CASSHDGLSHEQYF
14	TRBV29-1	-	TRBJ1-3	-	TGCAGCGTCCCAATCCAGGGTTCTGGAAACACCATATATTTT	CSVPIQGSGNTIYF
15	TRBV6-2/TRBV6-3	-	TRBJ2-3	-	TGTGCCAGCAGTTACAGGGCGCAGGGGACAGATACGCAGTATTTT	CASSYRAQGTDTQYF
13	TRBV7-9	-	TRBJ2-1	-	TGTGCCAGCAGCTTCGGGAGATACAATGAGCAGTTCTTC	CASSFGRYNEQFF
14	TRBV6-2/TRBV6-3	few	TRBJ2-5	TRBD1	TGTGCCAGCAGTTCGGACAGGGGTGAGGAGACCCAGTACTTC	CASSSDRGEETQYF
15	TRBV28	-	TRBJ1-1	TRBD1	TGTGCCAGCAGTTCGACCGGGACAGGGATTACTGAAGCTTTCTTT	CASSSTGTGITEAFF
15	TRBV28	-	TRBJ1-2	TRBD1	TGTGCCAGCAGTTTATTAGGGACAGGGAACTATGGCTACACCTTC	CASSLLGTGNYGYTF
14	TRBV6-5	-	TRBJ1-3	-	TGTGCCAGCAGCGGACAGAACTCTGGAAACACCATATATTTT	CASSGQNSGNTIYF
17	TRBV6-2/TRBV6-3	-	TRBJ2-2	TRBD2	TGTGCCAGCAGTTACCCTGTGGGACTAGCTGTTACCGGGGAGCTGTTTTTT	CASSYPVGLAVTGELFF
15	TRBV18	-	TRBJ1-2	TRBD1	TGTGCCAGCTCACCGCTGACCGGGACAGGGGATGGCTACACCTTC	CASSPLTGTGDGYTF
13	TRBV6-2/TRBV6-3	-	TRBJ2-3	-	TGTGCCAGCAGCAGCAGGAGGACAGATACGCAGTATTTT	CASSSRRTDTQYF
15	TRBV3-1/TRBV3-2	few	TRBJ2-2	TRBD1	TGTGCCAGCAGCTCATGGACAGGGGGAAACGGGGAGCTGTTTTTT	CASSSWTGGNGELFF
14	TRBV5-1	once	TRBJ1-1	-	TGCGCCAGCAGCTTGCAGGACATGAACACTGAAGCTTTCTTT	CASSLQDMNTEAFF
13	TRBV6-6	-	TRBJ1-2	TRBD1	TGTGCCAGCAGGAAAGACAGGGACTATGGCTACACCTTC	CASRKDRDYGYTF
13	TRBV6-5	-	TRBJ2-5	TRBD2	TGTGCCAGCAGTAATAGCGGGCAAGAGACCCAGTACTTC	CASSNSGQETQYF
13	TRBV19	-	TRBJ2-2	-	TGTGCCAGTAGTAGGACAGCCACCGGGGAGCTGTTTTTT	CASSRTATGELFF